This record looks at one TCR beta chain sequence and its context. The antigen is undetermined. The data were taken from a study of T cell repertoires in ileal Crohn's disease. Study summary: Biopsies at the proximal margin of the resected specimen form MI samples. Per sample, about 500 nanograms of biopsy DNA were TCRB immunosequenced.

General observations from the study: Endoscopic recurrence occurred in every patient whose clonality exceeded 26.8%.

Regarding time point: proximal margin of the surgical specimen (macroscopically non-inflamed). Adults with ileal or ileocolonic Crohn's disease and an indication for resection were eligible. Sequenced by immunoSEQ multiplex PCR; TCRdb stores in-frame clones only, minus some. Among thousands of clones listed, around three quarters were seen once. The germline V gene has CDR1 KGHSH and CDR2 LQKENI. The CDR3 spans 14 residues. The ends were cut back, 1 base at V and 0 bases at J, with 6 bases in the middle. The clonotype was recovered from an adult with Crohn's disease. The chain employs TRBV18 and TRBJ1-1; D is uncertain. Sequencing was done on a sample of ileal tissue. In DNA, the CDR3 is TGTGCCAGCTCACCACGAGCTGTGAACACTGAAGCTTTCTTT. Translation gives CASSPRAVNTEAFF. The entire variable domain, with the rest obtained from reference TRBV18 and TRBJ1-1, is as follows: NAGVMQNPRHLVRRRGQEARLRCSPMKGHSHVYWYRQLPEEGLKFMVYLQKENIIDESGMPKERFSAEFPKEGPSILRIQQVVRGDSAAYFCASSPRAVNTEAFFGQGTRLTVV.